This T cell receptor beta chain was obtained from a study of blood T cell repertoires in COVID-19. Turning to the study itself: The United States, Italy and Spain were the sources of the acute and convalescent COVID-19 samples. Nucleic acid was either cDNA or gDNA, and it came from T cells, B-cell-depleted T cells, or PBMCs.

Original processing notes: Estimation of nucleated cell counts relied on the amplification of reference gene primers. This table comes from immunoSEQ multiplex PCR, and its TCRdb copy is limited to in-frame clones, with some not included. The V and J calls and clone size were taken over from that table, and D and trimming were inferred from the DNA. The sample carries 20,000 to 25,000 clones, around 92% recorded once. The source material was peripheral blood. This TCR derives from a human donor in a cohort sampled during active COVID-19.

CDR3 DNA: TGTGCCAGCAGGGAGCGCGGCACAGATACGCAGTATTTT. Its translation: CASRERGTDTQYF. The chain links TRBV13 to TRBJ2-3; D call uncertain. The CDR3 sequence is 13 residues long. Germline assignment: CDR1 PRHDT and CDR2 FYEKMQ (reference sequence). V was cut by 6 bases and J by 1 base, with 8 bases left in between.